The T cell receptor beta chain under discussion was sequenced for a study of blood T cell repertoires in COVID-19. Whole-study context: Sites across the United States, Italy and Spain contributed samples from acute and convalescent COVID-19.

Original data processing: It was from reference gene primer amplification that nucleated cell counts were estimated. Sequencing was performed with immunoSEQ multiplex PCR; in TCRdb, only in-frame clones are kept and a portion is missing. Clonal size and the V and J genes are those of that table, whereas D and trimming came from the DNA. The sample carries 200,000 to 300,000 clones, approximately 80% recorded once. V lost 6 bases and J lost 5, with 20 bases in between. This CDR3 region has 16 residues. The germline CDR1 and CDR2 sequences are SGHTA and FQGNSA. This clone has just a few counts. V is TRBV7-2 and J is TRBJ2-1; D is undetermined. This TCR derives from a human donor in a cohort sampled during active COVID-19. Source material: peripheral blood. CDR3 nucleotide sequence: TGTGCCAGCAGGCCCCAAAGGAGCGCCAGAAACAATGAGCAGTTCTTC. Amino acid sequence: CASRPQRSARNNEQFF.